This T cell receptor (beta chain) appears in the sequencing data of a study of molecular identifiers for immune sequencing clone quantification. The germline V and J ends were trimmed by 0 bases and 4 bases, with 4 bases remaining between them. This CDR3 has 12 amino acids. Looked up from germline, CDR1 is MGHRA and CDR2 is YSYEKL. This clonotype was detected ten times or more. With listed TCR primers and previously described methods, bulk TCR libraries were prepared. TCRdb re-called the PCR reads through MiXCR, storing one row per CDR3 protein. The sample has 300,000 to 350,000 distinct CDR3 sequences, over 20% seen once.

This chain links TRBV4-1 with TRBJ2-7; no reliable D call. The source is a human donor in good health. Some libraries in this study had Jurkat cell RNA spiked in. The sequencing sample was made of naive CD8+ T cells from blood, with Jurkat cell RNA spiked in. Subset here: FACS-sorted CD8+CD4-CCR7+CD45RA+ naive T cells. In nucleotides, the CDR3 is TGCGCCAGCAGCCAAGATCAATACGAGCAGTACTTC. It translates to CASSQDQYEQYF.